This TCR beta chain emerged from a study of cytomegalovirus exposure and HLA in healthy donors. On the study more broadly: A subsequent analysis reported that the roughly 120 validation repertoires were produced on the same platform that had also been used for the 600 to 700 first-cohort repertoires.

V lost 2 bases and J 4 bases, leaving 20 bases between the germline ends. Germline CDR1 SQVTM, CDR2 ANQGSEA. The CDR3 consists of 16 residues. As to this clone: Its antigen is unknown.

Measured with immunoSEQ multiplex PCR; TCRdb has only the in-frame clones, and not every one. The table lists more than 95,000 clones, roughly nine tenths of them singletons. Regarding the study as a whole: Altogether, 150 to 200 TCR beta chains were recorded as cytomegalovirus-associated.

The TCR comes from a man aged 18 to 35 in good health and CMV-seropositive. Sequencing was done on a sample of PBMCs. This chain uses TRBV29-1 with TRBJ1-2; possibly TRBD1 for D (5 bases). The chain's CDR3 is CSVESKGTPGVYGYTF. CDR3 DNA: TGCAGCGTTGAAAGTAAGGGGACTCCGGGGGTCTATGGCTACACCTTC.